This T cell receptor (beta chain) was recorded in a study of CD8 T cells in Susac syndrome (dated by TCRdb to between 2018 and 2021). Regarding the complete study: Among the sequenced Susac syndrome patients, roughly six had clinically active disease and 8 or 9 were in clinical remission. At the time of blood withdrawal, Susac syndrome patients were either therapy-naive, taking corticosteroids (with some also receiving IVIg), or on IVIg alone. The study used repertoire sequencing to test whether antigen drove CD8+ T cell activation and differentiation in Susac syndrome. What the authors observed across the whole study: The study acknowledged that relatively few individuals were included in the TCR sequencing and HLA analysis. In patients with Susac syndrome, the CD4+ T cell repertoire showed no detectable clonal expansion.

RNA was extracted using the RNeasy kit, and about 0.5 to 1 ug of the RNA was reverse transcribed with random hexamers. The immunoSEQ multiplex PCR assay, which covers 54 Vbeta and 13 Jbeta segments, was used to amplify TCR beta CDR3 regions. Bias from PCR amplification was corrected by using a synthetic template baseline for primer optimization and for computational correction. Regarding the original processing steps: Reads were annotated to V, D and J genes per IMGT and analyzed with immunoSEQ Analyzer, keeping only productive sequences. Clonality was calculated as one minus the Shannon entropy normalized by log2 of the number of productive unique sequences. For each patient and control, public and private clones were evaluated among the 100 most prevalent clones. Susac-specific clones were defined as absent from healthy and MS cohorts, 1052 published viral clones and other ImmuneACCESS disease sequences. TCRdb took the public reads, trimmed them with fastp at Q25, ran MiXCR for clone calling and kept in-frame beta chains. Rows with one shared CDR3 protein collapse into an entry with the most common genes and DNA. For this entry, the V and J calls and clone size follow TCRdb and not the study's own pipeline. In all, the sample holds roughly 200,000 distinct CDR3 sequences, and just under 95% of those were seen once. Together, the top ten hold 0.095% to 0.1% of the sample.

The CDR3 goes from the cysteine to the phenylalanine over 16 residues. The CDR3 DNA has 48 bases and is translated from base 1. Deletion took 0 bases off V and 0 bases off J, with a span of 13 bases between the germline ends. CDR1 and CDR2 (SGHRS, YFSETQ) derive from the germline V gene. Peripheral blood CD8+ and CD4+ T cells from healthy donors, Susac syndrome patients and multiple sclerosis patients were profiled using high-throughput TCR beta sequencing. Recently defined diagnostic criteria for definite or probable disease were met by the Susac syndrome patients. Bulk CD8+ and CD4+ T cells were purified magnetically by negative isolation, whereas CD8+ TEMRA cells were enriched by FACS. Blood was collected in EDTA tubes and processed within 24 hours, with PBMCs isolated through density gradient centrifugation. PBMCs intended for TCR sequencing were frozen in liquid nitrogen and were later thawed in a 37 degrees C water bath. The sorted or isolated CD4+, CD8+ and CD8+ TEMRA cells reached a purity of at least 90%.

This clonotype was detected only once. Its antigen is unknown. Base qualities were left out, and no much larger clone turns up one base away. A read on its own is weak evidence. The V and J segments used are TRBV5-1 and TRBJ2-7, with the D call perhaps TRBD1 or TRBD2, each one matching 5 bases. This sequence was found in a human donor with Susac syndrome. Specimen: CD4+ T cells from PBMCs. The DNA sequence reads TGCGCCAGCAGCTTGGTTCGGTGGGGGAGCTCCTACGAGCAGTACTTC. Its protein product is CASSLVRWGSSYEQYF.